What follows are 27 T cell receptor beta chains derived from one specimen sequenced in a study of the immune and genomic landscape of osteosarcoma. Osteosarcoma specimens were post-treatment primary, local recurrence and metastasis tumors from poor-prognosis patients. Using immunoSEQ multiplex PCR, the repertoire was profiled, and TCRdb retains in-frame clones only, with some absent. This sample has 10,000 to 12,000 clones, with 55% to 75% found just once. Sequenced input: osteosarcoma tumor tissue from the lung. The receptors come from a human donor with osteosarcoma.

This sequence joins TRBV19 and TRBJ2-2; D gene ambiguous. Germline V gene lookup returns CDR1 LNHDA and CDR2 SQIVND (reference sequence). With 3 bases removed from V and 1 base from J, the gap between germline ends came to 15 bases. The length of the CDR3 is 17 residues. CDR3 amino acids: CASSMFVGLRNTGELFF. Here the CDR3 DNA reads TGTGCCAGTAGTATGTTTGTAGGGCTCCGGAACACCGGGGAGCTGTTTTTT.

The chain is built from TRBV9 and TRBJ1-6; D not certain. CDR3 length: 16 amino acids. CDR1 is SGDLS, CDR2 YYNGEE, per germline. V lost 0 bases and J lost 10, with 17 bases in between. For the CDR3, the DNA is TGTGCCAGCAGCGTAGATGGCCAGGCAGTTGGATCACCCCTCCACTTT. Translation gives CASSVDGQAVGSPLHF.

The chain employs TRBV9 and TRBJ2-2; no firm D call. The CDR3 is 18 residues long. Per germline, CDR1 SGDLS and CDR2 YYNGEE. V lost 1 base and J 3 bases, leaving 19 bases between the germline ends. Here the CDR3 DNA reads TGTGCCAGCAGCGTAACCCCTCCGGCAGGATATGACACCGGGGAGCTGTTTTTT. It yields the protein CASSVTPPAGYDTGELFF.

The V and J genes are TRBV28 and TRBJ2-7; 9 bases align to TRBD2. CDR3 length equals 14 residues. Germline-derived CDR1 and CDR2 are MDHEN and SYDVKM. Germline trimming cut 4 bases from V and 6 bases from J; bases unmatched to any gene: 7. CDR3 sequence reads: CASSSGTSISEQYF. CDR3 coding DNA: TGTGCCAGCAGTTCAGGGACTAGCATTAGCGAGCAGTACTTC. The whole variable domain, remainder taken from reference TRBV28 and TRBJ2-7, is DVKVTQSSRYLVKRTGEKVFLECVQDMDHENMFWYRQDPGLGLRLIYFSYDVKMKEKGDIPEGYSVSREKKERFSLILESASTNQTSMYLCASSSGTSISEQYFGPGTRLTVT.

Notes on this clone: The sample contains more than one DNA sequence encoding this CDR3. The V call is TRBV6-5, the J call TRBJ1-6; TRBD1 matches 10 bases. CDR1 is MNHEY and CDR2 is SVGAGI in the germline V gene. V gave up 6 bases and J gave up 9 bases; unmatched junction bases: 5. The CDR3 runs to 14 residues. CDR3 residues: CASSSDRGLSPLHF. The CDR3 DNA is TGTGCCAGCAGCTCTGACAGGGGGCTTTCACCCCTCCACTTT.

The CDR3 sequence: CASSFASGSPGELFF. The CDR3, as DNA: TGTGCCAGCAGCTTCGCTAGCGGGAGTCCTGGGGAGCTGTTTTTT. J is TRBJ2-2 and V is TRBV5-5, with TRBD2 identical over 10 bases. Germline CDR1 is SGHKS and CDR2 is YYEKEE (reference sequence). This CDR3 region has 15 residues. The ends lost 2 bases at V and 8 bases at J; junction bases unmatched: 6.

The rearrangement joins TRBV4-2 to TRBJ2-3; 8 bases map to TRBD2. The CDR3 consists of 15 residues. V lost 2 bases, J lost 4 bases, and 5 bases stayed unmatched. CDR1 LGHNA and CDR2 YNFKEQ come from the germline V gene. The CDR3 here is CASSQQRERADTQYF. The DNA of the CDR3 is TGTGCCAGCAGCCAACAGCGGGAGCGAGCAGATACGCAGTATTTT.

This clone was recorded a few times. The rearrangement links TRBV2 to TRBJ1-5, with D tentatively TRBD1 (6 bases). The CDR3 spans 16 residues. Per germline, CDR1 SNHLY and CDR2 FYNNEI. Trimming stripped 8 bases from V and 4 bases from J, with 21 bases between. The CDR3 here is CASRRGAGDLNQPQHF. CDR3 DNA: TGTGCCAGCCGTCGGGGGGCAGGCGACCTTAATCAGCCCCAGCATTTT.

The genes are TRBV4-1 and TRBJ2-3, with TRBD2 matching over 7 bases. The CDR3 runs 17 residues. V was clipped by 0 bases and J by 2 bases; unmatched bases: 8. Germline V gives CDR1 MGHRA, CDR2 YSYEKL. This CDR3 reads CASSQESPAGSTDTQYF. In nucleotides, the CDR3 is TGCGCCAGCAGCCAAGAGAGCCCAGCGGGGTCCACAGATACGCAGTATTTT.

V usage is TRBV27 and J usage is TRBJ1-4, with D tentatively TRBD1 (6 bases). Germline-derived CDR1 and CDR2 are MNHEY and SMNVEV (reference sequence). V lost 2 bases and J 4 bases, leaving 8 bases between the germline ends. The CDR3 spans 14 residues. The CDR3 loop reads CASSLVGGNEKLFF. The CDR3 nucleotides read TGTGCCAGCAGTTTAGTAGGGGGTAATGAAAAACTGTTTTTT.

To note about this clone: One junction end does not reproduce the germline sequence, and a read error may be involved. This chain uses TRBV7-9 with TRBJ2-2; D gene unclear. The germline CDR1 and CDR2 sequences are SEHNR and FQNEAQ (reference sequence). CDR3 length equals 15 residues. CDR3 nucleotide sequence: TGTGCCAGCAGCTCCCGGACCGGGTACACTGGGGAGCTGTTTTTT. It translates to CASSSRTGYTGELFF. Full variable domain (missing parts from reference TRBV7-9 and TRBJ2-2): DTGVSQNPRHKITKRGQNVTFRCDPISEHNRLYWYRQTLGQGPEFLTYFQNEAQLEKSRLLSDRFSAERPKGSFSTLEIQRTEQGDSAMYLCASSSRTGYTGELFFGEGSRLTVL.

This clone has a handful of counts. The rearrangement links TRBV6-1 to TRBJ1-4; 7 bases fit TRBD1. V lost 4 bases to trimming and J lost 5 bases; unmatched junction nucleotides: 4. The CDR3 sequence is 14 residues long. Germline values: CDR1 MNHNS, CDR2 SASEGT. Written as DNA, the CDR3 is TGTGCCAGCAGTGGCAGGGGGGGGAATGAAAAACTGTTTTTT. This gives the protein CASSGRGGNEKLFF.

The V call is TRBV19, the J call TRBJ2-6; no definite D call. V was trimmed by 5 bases and J by 1 base, leaving 15 bases between them. Germline V gene sequence: CDR1 LNHDA, CDR2 SQIVND (reference sequence). The CDR3 covers 17 residues. CDR3 amino acids: CASSSVTSASGANVLTF. DNA for the CDR3: TGTGCCAGTAGTTCTGTCACCTCGGCGTCTGGGGCCAACGTCCTGACTTTC.

The CDR3 protein is CASSLDRAGNTIYF. The CDR3 nucleotides are TGTGCCAGCAGCTTGGACAGGGCTGGAAACACCATATATTTT. The chain combines TRBV5-4 with TRBJ1-3; maybe TRBD1 (6 bases). The germline V and J ends were trimmed by 0 bases and 2 bases, with 6 bases remaining between them. The CDR3 has 14 residues. Germline assignment: CDR1 SGHNT and CDR2 YYREEE (reference sequence).

Of note for this clone: At one boundary the junction diverges from the germline segment, which might be a read error. This chain uses TRBV10-3 with TRBJ2-3, with 7 bases identical to TRBD2. The CDR3 is 15 residues long. Germline V gives CDR1 ENHRY, CDR2 SYGVKD. CDR3: CASSWAGEGTDTQYF. Written as DNA, the CDR3 is TGTGCCAGCAGTTGGGCGGGAGAAGGGACAGATACGCAGTATTTT.

The genes are TRBV9 and TRBJ1-2; D is undetermined. V was trimmed by 2 bases and J by 6 bases, leaving 14 bases between them. The length of the CDR3 is 14 residues. Per the germline V gene, CDR1 is SGDLS and CDR2 is YYNGEE. The CDR3 nucleotides are TGTGCCAGCAGCGTTGATACGGATTACGATGGCTACACCTTC. Translation gives CASSVDTDYDGYTF.

The V call is TRBV7-2, the J call TRBJ2-1; D call uncertain. Trimming stripped 4 bases from V and 11 bases from J, with 9 bases between. CDR1 is SGHTA and CDR2 is FQGNSA in the germline V gene. There are 11 residues in the CDR3. The CDR3 spells CASSSRRKQFF. The CDR3 nucleotides read TGTGCCAGCAGCTCCCGAAGGAAGCAGTTCTTC.

The chain recombines TRBV27 with TRBJ2-2, with D possibly matching TRBD1 (5 bases). The germline V gene has CDR1 MNHEY and CDR2 SMNVEV (reference sequence). The CDR3 is 14 residues long. Trimming took 2 bases from V and 6 from J, leaving 10 bases between them. The CDR3 loop is CASSLQGKAGELFF. Written as DNA, the CDR3 is TGTGCCAGCAGTTTACAGGGTAAAGCCGGGGAGCTGTTTTTT.

This chain connects TRBV7-3 to TRBJ2-7, with a possible D match to TRBD2 (5 bases). V was shortened by 6 bases and J by 2 bases, with 11 bases between the two germline ends. Germline lookup yields CDR1 SGHTA and CDR2 FQGTGA. This CDR3 region has 13 residues. Written as DNA, the CDR3 is TGTGCCAGCAGGACCCTTAGCGCCTACGAGCAGTACTTC. Translating it yields CASRTLSAYEQYF. The full variable domain, with the rest looked up from reference TRBV7-3 and TRBJ2-7, is GAGVSQTPSNKVTEKGKYVELRCDPISGHTALYWYRQSLGQGPEFLIYFQGTGAADDSGLPNDRFFAVRPEGSVSTLKIQRTERGDSAVYLCASRTLSAYEQYFGPGTRLTVT.

CDR3: CASSQFTGGVGDTEAFF. The CDR3 DNA sequence: TGCGCCAGCAGCCAATTTACAGGGGGCGTAGGGGACACTGAAGCTTTCTTT. The rearrangement links TRBV4-1 to TRBJ1-1; 9 bases map to TRBD1. The V gene's germline CDR1 is MGHRA and CDR2 YSYEKL. CDR3 length: 17 residues. J lost 3 bases, V lost 2 bases, and 10 bases had no gene match.

The gene calls are TRBV2 and TRBJ2-3; weak D call: TRBD2 (5 bases). The CDR3 is 14 residues long. From germline, CDR1 is SNHLY and CDR2 FYNNEI. Trimming took off 7 bases at V and 4 bases at J, with 15 bases between the two ends. The CDR3 coding sequence is TGTGCCAGCACCCTGGGGAGCGGAGCAGATACGCAGTATTTT. As protein: CASTLGSGADTQYF. Drawing the rest from reference TRBV2 and TRBJ2-3, the complete variable domain is EPEVTQTPSHQVTQMGQEVILRCVPISNHLYFYWYRQILGQKVEFLVSFYNNEISEKSEIFDDQFSVERPDGSNFTLKIRSTKLEDSAMYFCASTLGSGADTQYFGPGTRLTVL.

Of note for this clone: Other DNA sequences of this sample code for an identical CDR3. The chain joins TRBV5-1 to TRBJ2-2; unclear D gene. Trimming took off 0 bases at V and 6 bases at J, with 3 bases between the two ends. The germline gives CDR1 SGHRS, CDR2 YFSETQ. The CDR3 is 12 residues long. The CDR3 sequence is CASSLVPGELFF. For the CDR3, the DNA is TGCGCCAGCAGCTTGGTGCCCGGGGAGCTGTTTTTT.

This sequence joins TRBV9 and TRBJ2-1; 9 positions agree with TRBD2. Germline CDR1 is SGDLS and CDR2 is YYNGEE. This CDR3 has 15 amino acids. The V segment lost 4 bases and the J segment 7 bases; nucleotides outside the gene matches: 9. CDR3: CASSYLSGSKNEQFF. The CDR3 DNA sequence: TGTGCCAGCAGCTACCTTAGCGGGAGTAAGAATGAGCAGTTCTTC.

This chain uses TRBV18 with TRBJ1-2; 8 bases agree with TRBD1. With V trimmed by 0 bases and J by 5 bases, 11 bases remained unmatched. Germline V gene lookup returns CDR1 KGHSH and CDR2 LQKENI. The CDR3 has 17 amino acids. CDR3: CASSPPGSQGDVYGYTF. The CDR3 nucleotides are TGTGCCAGCTCACCACCTGGGTCACAGGGGGATGTATATGGCTACACCTTC.

The V gene is TRBV21-1, the J gene TRBJ2-1. TRBV21-1 is described as a pseudogene. This CDR3 spans 13 amino acids. The CDR3 bases are TGTGCCAGCAGCAAAGAGTTAAGGCCGGAGCAGTTCTTC. This translates into CASSKELRPEQFF.

In DNA form, the CDR3 reads TGTGCCAGTACTGAGACAGGGTGGAACGAGCAGTTCTTC. Translating it yields CASTETGWNEQFF. The J gene is TRBJ2-1, the V gene TRBV19; the match to TRBD1 covers 7 bases. V was clipped by 7 bases and J by 10 bases; unmatched bases: 10. Per germline, CDR1 LNHDA and CDR2 SQIVND (reference sequence). The CDR3 loop spans 13 amino acids. The full variable domain, completed using reference TRBV19 and TRBJ2-1, is DGGITQSPKYLFRKEGQNVTLSCEQNLNHDAMYWYRQDPGQGLRLIYYSQIVNDFQKGDIAEGYSVSREKKESFPLTVTSAQKNPTAFYLCASTETGWNEQFFGPGTRLTVL.

This CDR3 reads CATSRDRRDRAYGYTF. In nucleotides, the CDR3 is TGTGCCACCAGCAGAGATCGGCGGGACAGGGCCTATGGCTACACCTTC. The chain carries TRBV15 and TRBJ1-2, with 9 bases identical to TRBD1. The CDR3 loop spans 16 amino acids. V dropped 0 bases and J dropped 4; count of bases not matched to a gene: 6. CDR1 is LNHNV and CDR2 is YYDKDF in the germline V gene (reference sequence).